The 8 T cell receptor beta chains given below trace back to one sample, sequenced in a study of T cells in women clearing cervical HPV infection. The assay was immunoSEQ multiplex PCR, and TCRdb's table has in-frame clones only and misses some. The sample's table shows about 24,000 clones. Sequenced sample: blood buffy coat. These TCRs come from a woman aged 18-69 years with a cervical HPV16 infection that either progressed to CIN3+ or cleared (not recorded which).

Worth noting for this clone: Read sequence stops 3 residues before the CDR3 end, and the germline J gene provides the missing end. V gene TRBV18 combines with J gene TRBJ1-2; D is undetermined. Per germline, CDR1 KGHSH and CDR2 LQKENI. CDR3 length equals 13 residues. Trimming cost V 1 base and J 3 bases, with 6 bases left between them. CDR3 bases read: TGTGCCAGCTCACCACAGGCAGACTATGGC. It codes for CASSPQADYG. The complete CDR3 sequence is CASSPQADYGYTF.

Comment on this clone: The CDR3 end falls 3 residues outside the read, so it is completed with the germline J gene. The chain combines TRBV20-1 with TRBJ1-5; D remains ambiguous. CDR1 is DFQATT, CDR2 SNEGSKA, per germline (reference sequence). Deletions cut 1 base from V and 7 bases from J, with 11 bases between. This CDR3 is 13 amino acids long. Incomplete CDR3 DNA: TGCAGTGCTAGAGCCCCCCCCAGGCAGCCC. Its translation is CSARAPPRQP. The whole CDR3 sequence is CSARAPPRQPQHF.

About this clone itself: The sequence runs out 3 residues before the end of the CDR3; the remainder is reconstructed from the germline J gene. The rearrangement uses TRBV6-2 or TRBV6-3 and TRBJ2-5; tentative D call: TRBD2 (5 bases). This CDR3 has 15 amino acids. V was pared by 5 bases and J by 2 bases, with 15 bases between. Germline loops: CDR1 MNHEY, CDR2 SVGEGT. This CDR3 is CASSDRRAFQETQYF. Incomplete CDR3 DNA: TGTGCCAGCAGTGACCGGCGGGCATTTCAAGAGACC.

With respect to this clone: The CDR3 goes on 3 residues after the read ends, and that part is filled in from the germline J gene. The J gene is TRBJ2-3, the V gene TRBV18; tentatively, D is TRBD2 (7 bases). Per the germline V gene, CDR1 is KGHSH and CDR2 is LQKENI. This CDR3 has 17 amino acids. Here the CDR3 reads CASSPFGGGDSNQPQYF. The DNA read from the CDR3 is TGTGCCAGCTCACCATTTGGGGGGGGCGATAGCAATCAGCCG.

A remark on this clone: The read terminates 3 residues ahead of where the CDR3 ends, so the germline J gene completes it. The chain uses TRBV30 and TRBJ1-4; D is possibly TRBD1 (5 bases). The CDR3 consists of 14 residues. Per the germline V gene, CDR1 is GTSNPN and CDR2 is SVGIG (reference sequence). Trimming pared 0 bases from V and 8 bases from J, leaving 13 bases between. The CDR3 loop is CAWSVVGGLEKLFF. The covered CDR3 bases are TGTGCCTGGAGTGTAGTGGGGGGATTGGAAAAA.

For this clone: The read gets to within 3 residues of the CDR3 end, and the germline J gene fills in the rest. The V gene is TRBV5-1, the J gene TRBJ2-1, with 12 nucleotides matching TRBD2. This CDR3 spans 16 amino acids. The J segment lost 7 bases and the V segment lost 0 bases, leaving 5 bases of the junction unmatched. CDR1 SGHRS and CDR2 YFSETQ come from the germline V gene. The CDR3 sequence: CASSLGLAGGRNEQFF. The CDR3 DNA, read in part, is TGCGCCAGCAGCTTGGGGCTAGCGGGGGGGAGGAATGAG.

In regard to this clone: The read terminates 3 residues before the CDR3 end, so the remaining end is supplied by the germline J gene. This chain connects TRBV4-1 to TRBJ2-7; perhaps TRBD2 as D (6 bases). The germline CDR1 and CDR2 sequences are MGHRA and YSYEKL. The V gene lost 0 bases and the J gene lost 5 bases, with 14 bases spanning the gap. This CDR3 comprises 15 residues. The CDR3 loop is CASSQEGLRLDEQYF. The covered CDR3 bases are TGCGCCAGCAGCCAAGAGGGACTCCGCTTGGACGAG.

About this clone itself: The read stops 3 residues short of the end of the CDR3; the missing end is completed from the germline J gene. J is TRBJ1-5 and V is TRBV30, with D perhaps matching TRBD1 (6 bases). Germline CDR1 and CDR2: GTSNPN and SVGIG (reference sequence). The CDR3 loop spans 11 amino acids. Partial CDR3 DNA: TGTGCCTGTTCACAGGGAGGCCCC. Its protein product is CACSQGGP. The complete CDR3 reads CACSQGGPQHF.